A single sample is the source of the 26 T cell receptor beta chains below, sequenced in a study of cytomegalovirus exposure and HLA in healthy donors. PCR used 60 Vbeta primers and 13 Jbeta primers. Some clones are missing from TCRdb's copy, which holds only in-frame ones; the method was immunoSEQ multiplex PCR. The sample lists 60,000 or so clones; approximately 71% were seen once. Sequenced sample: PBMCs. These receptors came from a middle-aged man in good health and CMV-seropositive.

DNA of the CDR3: TGTGCCAGCAGCGTAGACAGGGGGCCATACAATGAGCAGTTCTTC. This encodes CASSVDRGPYNEQFF. The chain couples TRBV9 to TRBJ2-1; 9 bases are a match to TRBD1. The germline V gene has CDR1 SGDLS and CDR2 YYNGEE. The V segment lost 0 bases and the J segment 4 bases; nucleotides outside the gene matches: 2. The CDR3 has 15 residues.

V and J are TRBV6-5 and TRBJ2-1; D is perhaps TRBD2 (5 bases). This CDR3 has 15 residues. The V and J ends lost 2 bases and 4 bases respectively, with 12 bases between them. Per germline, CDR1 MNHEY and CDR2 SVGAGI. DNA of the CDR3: TGTGCCAGCAGTTACAGGGAGTCCTATTACAATGAGCAGTTCTTC. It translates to CASSYRESYYNEQFF.

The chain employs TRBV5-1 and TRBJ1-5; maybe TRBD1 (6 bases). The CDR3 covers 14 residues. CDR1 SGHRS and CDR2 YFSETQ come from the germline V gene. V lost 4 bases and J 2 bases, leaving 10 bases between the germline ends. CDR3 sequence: CASSTGWGNQPQHF. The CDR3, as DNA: TGCGCCAGCAGCACAGGGTGGGGCAATCAGCCCCAGCATTTT.

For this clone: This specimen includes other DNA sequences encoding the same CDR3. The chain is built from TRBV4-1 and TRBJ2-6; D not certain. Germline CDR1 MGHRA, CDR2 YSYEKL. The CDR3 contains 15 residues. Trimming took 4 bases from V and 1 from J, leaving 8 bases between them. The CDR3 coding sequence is TGCGCCAGCAGCCCCTCCGGTTCTGGGGCCAACGTCCTGACTTTC. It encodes CASSPSGSGANVLTF.

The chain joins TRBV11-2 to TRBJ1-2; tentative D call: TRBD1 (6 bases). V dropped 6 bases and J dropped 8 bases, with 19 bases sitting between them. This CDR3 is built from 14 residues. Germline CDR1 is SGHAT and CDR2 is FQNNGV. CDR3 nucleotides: TGTGCCAGCAGTCCCGCCCACAGGGATTACGGCTACACCTTC. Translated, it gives CASSPAHRDYGYTF.

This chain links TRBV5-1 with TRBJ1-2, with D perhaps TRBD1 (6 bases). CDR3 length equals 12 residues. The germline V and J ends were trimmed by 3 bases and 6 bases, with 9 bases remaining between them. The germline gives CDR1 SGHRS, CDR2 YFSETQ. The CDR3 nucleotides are TGCGCCAGCAGCTGGCAGGGGAATGGCTACACCTTC. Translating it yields CASSWQGNGYTF.

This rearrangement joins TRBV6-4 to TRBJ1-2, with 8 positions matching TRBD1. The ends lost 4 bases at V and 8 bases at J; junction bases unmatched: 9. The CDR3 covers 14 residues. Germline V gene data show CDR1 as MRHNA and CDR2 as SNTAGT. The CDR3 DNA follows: TGTGCCAGCAGTGTAACAGGGGGAAATGAGGGCTACACCTTC. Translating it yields CASSVTGGNEGYTF.

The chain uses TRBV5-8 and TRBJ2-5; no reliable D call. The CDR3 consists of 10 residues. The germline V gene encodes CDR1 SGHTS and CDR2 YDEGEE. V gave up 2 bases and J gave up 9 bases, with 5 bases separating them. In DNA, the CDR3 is TGTGCCAGCAGCTTTGGGCCCCAGTACTTC. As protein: CASSFGPQYF.

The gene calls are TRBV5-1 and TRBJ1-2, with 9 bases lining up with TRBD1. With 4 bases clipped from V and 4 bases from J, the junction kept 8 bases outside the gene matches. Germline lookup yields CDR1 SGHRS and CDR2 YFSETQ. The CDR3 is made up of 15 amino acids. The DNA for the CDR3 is TGCGCCAGCAGCGTCACAGGGGGCGAGGGCTATGGCTACACCTTC. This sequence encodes CASSVTGGEGYGYTF.

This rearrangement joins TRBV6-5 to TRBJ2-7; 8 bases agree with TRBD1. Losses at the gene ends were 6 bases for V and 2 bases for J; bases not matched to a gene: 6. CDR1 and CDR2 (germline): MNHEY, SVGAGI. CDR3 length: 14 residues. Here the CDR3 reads CASRGQAITYEQYF. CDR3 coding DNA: TGTGCCAGCAGGGGACAGGCTATAACCTACGAGCAGTACTTC.

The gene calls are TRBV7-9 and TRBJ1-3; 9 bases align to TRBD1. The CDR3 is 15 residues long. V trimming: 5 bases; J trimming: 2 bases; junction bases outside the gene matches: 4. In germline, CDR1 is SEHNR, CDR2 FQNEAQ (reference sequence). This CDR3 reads CASSQRDRAGNTIYF. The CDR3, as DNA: TGTGCCAGCAGCCAGCGGGACAGGGCTGGAAACACCATATATTTT.

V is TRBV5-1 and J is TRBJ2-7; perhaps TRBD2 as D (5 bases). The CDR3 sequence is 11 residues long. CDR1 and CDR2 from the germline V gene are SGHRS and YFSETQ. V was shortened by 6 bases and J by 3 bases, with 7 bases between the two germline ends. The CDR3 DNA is TGCGCCAGCAAACGGGACTACGAGCAGTACTTC. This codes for CASKRDYEQYF.

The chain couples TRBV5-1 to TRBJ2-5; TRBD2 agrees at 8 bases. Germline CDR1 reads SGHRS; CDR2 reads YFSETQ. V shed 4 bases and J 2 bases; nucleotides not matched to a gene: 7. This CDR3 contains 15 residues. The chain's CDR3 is CASSQGLGAQETQYF. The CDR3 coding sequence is TGCGCCAGCAGCCAGGGACTAGGGGCTCAAGAGACCCAGTACTTC.

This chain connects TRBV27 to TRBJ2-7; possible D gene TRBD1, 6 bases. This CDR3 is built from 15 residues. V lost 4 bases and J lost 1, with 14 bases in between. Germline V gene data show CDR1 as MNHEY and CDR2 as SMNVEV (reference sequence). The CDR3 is CASSSPATGSYEQYF. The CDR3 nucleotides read TGTGCCAGCAGTTCACCGGCGACAGGTTCCTACGAGCAGTACTTC.

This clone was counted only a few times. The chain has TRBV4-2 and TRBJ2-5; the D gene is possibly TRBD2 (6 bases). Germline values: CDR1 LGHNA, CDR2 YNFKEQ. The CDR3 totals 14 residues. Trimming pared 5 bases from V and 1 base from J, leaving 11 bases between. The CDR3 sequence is CASSSPGGQETQYF. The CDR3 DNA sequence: TGTGCCAGCAGCTCTCCCGGGGGCCAAGAGACCCAGTACTTC.

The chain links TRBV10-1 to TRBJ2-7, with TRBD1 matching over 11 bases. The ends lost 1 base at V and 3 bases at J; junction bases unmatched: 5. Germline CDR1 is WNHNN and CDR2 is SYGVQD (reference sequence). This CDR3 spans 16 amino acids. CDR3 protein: CASSEWVGTGGYEQYF. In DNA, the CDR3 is TGCGCCAGCAGTGAGTGGGTAGGGACAGGGGGCTACGAGCAGTACTTC.

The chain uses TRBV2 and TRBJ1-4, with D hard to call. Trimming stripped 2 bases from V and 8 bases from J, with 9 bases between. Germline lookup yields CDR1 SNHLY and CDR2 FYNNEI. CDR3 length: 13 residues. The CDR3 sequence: CASSELPREKLFF. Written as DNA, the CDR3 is TGTGCCAGCAGTGAACTCCCGAGGGAAAAACTGTTTTTT. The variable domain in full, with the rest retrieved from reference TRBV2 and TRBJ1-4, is EPEVTQTPSHQVTQMGQEVILRCVPISNHLYFYWYRQILGQKVEFLVSFYNNEISEKSEIFDDQFSVERPDGSNFTLKIRSTKLEDSAMYFCASSELPREKLFFGSGTQLSVL.

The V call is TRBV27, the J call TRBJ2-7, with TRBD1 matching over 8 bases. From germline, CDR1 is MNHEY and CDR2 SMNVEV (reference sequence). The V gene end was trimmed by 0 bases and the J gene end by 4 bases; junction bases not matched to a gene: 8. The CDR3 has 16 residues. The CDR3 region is CASSLSTPGGHYEQYF. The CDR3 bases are TGTGCCAGCAGTTTATCCACCCCAGGGGGCCATTACGAGCAGTACTTC.

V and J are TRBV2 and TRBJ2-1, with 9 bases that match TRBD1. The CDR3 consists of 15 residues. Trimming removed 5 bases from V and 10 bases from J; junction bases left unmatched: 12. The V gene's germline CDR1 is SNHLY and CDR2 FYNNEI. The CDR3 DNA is TGTGCCAGCAGTATACGGGACAGGGCTCTTCGGGAGCAGTTCTTC. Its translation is CASSIRDRALREQFF.

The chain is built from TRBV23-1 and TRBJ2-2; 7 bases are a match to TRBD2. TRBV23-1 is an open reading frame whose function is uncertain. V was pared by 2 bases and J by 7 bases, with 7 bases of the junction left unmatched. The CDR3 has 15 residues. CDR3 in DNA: TGCGCCAGCAGTCAAGCCCGGGGGGTGGGCGGGGAGCTGTTTTTT. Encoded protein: CASSQARGVGGELFF.

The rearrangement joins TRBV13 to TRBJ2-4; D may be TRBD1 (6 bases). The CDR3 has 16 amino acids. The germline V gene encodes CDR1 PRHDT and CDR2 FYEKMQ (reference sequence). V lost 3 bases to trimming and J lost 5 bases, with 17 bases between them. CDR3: CASSFTGTNNQNIQYF. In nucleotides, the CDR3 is TGTGCCAGCAGCTTTACCGGGACAAACAACCAAAACATTCAGTACTTC.

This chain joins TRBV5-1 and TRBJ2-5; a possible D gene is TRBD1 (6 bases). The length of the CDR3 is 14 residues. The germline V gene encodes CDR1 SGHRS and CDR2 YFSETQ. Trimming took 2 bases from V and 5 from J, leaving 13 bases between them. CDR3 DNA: TGCGCCAGCAGCTTTACACAGGGACGGGAGACCCAGTACTTC. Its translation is CASSFTQGRETQYF.

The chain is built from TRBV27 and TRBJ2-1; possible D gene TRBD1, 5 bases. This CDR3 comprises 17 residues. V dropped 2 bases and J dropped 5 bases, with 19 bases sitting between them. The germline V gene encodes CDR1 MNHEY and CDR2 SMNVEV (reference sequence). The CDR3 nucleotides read TGTGCCAGCAGTTTAAGCCCCCTGGCAGGGTGGGACAATGAGCAGTTCTTC. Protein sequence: CASSLSPLAGWDNEQFF.

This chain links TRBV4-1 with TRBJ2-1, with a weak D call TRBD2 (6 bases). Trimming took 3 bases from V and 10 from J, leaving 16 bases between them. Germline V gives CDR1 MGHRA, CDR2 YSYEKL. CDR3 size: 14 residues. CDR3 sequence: CASSQEGVAAEQFF. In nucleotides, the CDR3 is TGCGCCAGCAGCCAGGAAGGGGTAGCGGCCGAGCAGTTCTTC.

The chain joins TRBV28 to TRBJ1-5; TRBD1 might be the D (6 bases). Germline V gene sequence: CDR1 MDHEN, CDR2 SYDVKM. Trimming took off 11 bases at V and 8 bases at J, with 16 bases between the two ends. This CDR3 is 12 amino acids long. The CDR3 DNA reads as TGTGCCGACTCCGGAACAGGGAAGCCCCAGCATTTT. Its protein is CADSGTGKPQHF.

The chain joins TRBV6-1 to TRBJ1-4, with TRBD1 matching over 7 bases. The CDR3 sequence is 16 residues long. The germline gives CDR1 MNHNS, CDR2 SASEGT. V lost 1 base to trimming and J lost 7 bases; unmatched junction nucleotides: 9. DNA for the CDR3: TGTGCCAGCAGTGAAGGGGACAGAAGGCCCCCTGAAAAACTGTTTTTT. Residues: CASSEGDRRPPEKLFF.